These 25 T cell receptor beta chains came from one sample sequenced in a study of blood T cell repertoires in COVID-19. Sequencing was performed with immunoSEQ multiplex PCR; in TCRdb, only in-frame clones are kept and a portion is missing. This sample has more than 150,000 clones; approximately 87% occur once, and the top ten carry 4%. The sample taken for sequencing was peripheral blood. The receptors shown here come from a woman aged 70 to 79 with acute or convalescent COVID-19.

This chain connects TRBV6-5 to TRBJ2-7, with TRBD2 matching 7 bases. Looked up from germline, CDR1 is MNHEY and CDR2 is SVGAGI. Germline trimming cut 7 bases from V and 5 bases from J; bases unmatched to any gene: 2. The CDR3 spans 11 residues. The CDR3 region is CASTRGDEQYF. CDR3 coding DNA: TGTGCCAGCACCCGGGGGGACGAGCAGTACTTC.

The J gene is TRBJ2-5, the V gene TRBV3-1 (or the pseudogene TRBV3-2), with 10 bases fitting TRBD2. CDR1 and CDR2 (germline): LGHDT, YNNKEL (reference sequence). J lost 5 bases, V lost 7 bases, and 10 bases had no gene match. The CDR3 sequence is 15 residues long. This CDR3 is CASTKAGGGGETQYF. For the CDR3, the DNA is TGTGCCAGCACCAAAGCGGGAGGGGGAGGGGAGACCCAGTACTTC.

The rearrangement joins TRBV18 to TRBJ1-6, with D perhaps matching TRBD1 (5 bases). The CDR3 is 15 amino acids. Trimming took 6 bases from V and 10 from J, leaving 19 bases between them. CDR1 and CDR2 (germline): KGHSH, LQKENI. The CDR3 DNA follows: TGTGCCAGCTCCCCCGCGGAGGGGAAGGGGTCACCCCTCCACTTT. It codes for CASSPAEGKGSPLHF.

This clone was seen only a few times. The CDR3 region is CASSLQGENSPLHF. The CDR3 DNA reads TGTGCCAGCAGTTTACAGGGGGAGAATTCACCCCTCCACTTT. This rearrangement joins TRBV7-9 to TRBJ1-6; TRBD1 agrees at 8 bases. Germline values: CDR1 SEHNR, CDR2 FQNEAQ (reference sequence). V dropped 6 bases and J dropped 7; count of bases not matched to a gene: 5. The CDR3 runs 14 residues.

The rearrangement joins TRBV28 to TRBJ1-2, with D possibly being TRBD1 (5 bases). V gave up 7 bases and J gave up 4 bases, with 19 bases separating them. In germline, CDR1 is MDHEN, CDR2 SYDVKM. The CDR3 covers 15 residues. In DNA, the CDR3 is TGTGCCAGCACTTCCCCGCGCGGGGGTAGCTATGGCTACACCTTC. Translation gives CASTSPRGGSYGYTF.

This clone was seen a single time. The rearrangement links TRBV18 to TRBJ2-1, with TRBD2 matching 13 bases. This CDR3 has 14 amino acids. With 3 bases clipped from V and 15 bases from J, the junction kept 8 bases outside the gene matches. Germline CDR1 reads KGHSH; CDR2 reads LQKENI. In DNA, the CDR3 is TGTGCCAGCTCACCGAGGACTAGCGGGGGAACGGCGTTCTTC. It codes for CASSPRTSGGTAFF.

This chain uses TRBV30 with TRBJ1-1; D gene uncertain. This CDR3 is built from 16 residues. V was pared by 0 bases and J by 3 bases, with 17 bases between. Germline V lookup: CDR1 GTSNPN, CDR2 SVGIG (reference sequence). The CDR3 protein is CAWSVVSGNLYTEAFF. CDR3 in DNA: TGTGCCTGGAGTGTGGTATCGGGGAACTTATACACTGAAGCTTTCTTT.

In nucleotides, the CDR3 is TGTGCCAGCAGTACCCGGACAGGGAGGGCCACTGAAGCTTTCTTT. It is translated as CASSTRTGRATEAFF. The genes are TRBV6-5 and TRBJ1-1; 8 bases map to TRBD1. Germline V lookup: CDR1 MNHEY, CDR2 SVGAGI. CDR3 length: 15 residues. V shed 5 bases and J 4 bases; nucleotides not matched to a gene: 9.

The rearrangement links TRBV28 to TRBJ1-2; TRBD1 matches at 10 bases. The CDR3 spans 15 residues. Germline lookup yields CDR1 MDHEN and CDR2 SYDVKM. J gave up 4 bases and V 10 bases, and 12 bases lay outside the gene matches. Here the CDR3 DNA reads TGTGCCACCGGACAGGGGGGTTCGGTTATCTATGGCTACACCTTC. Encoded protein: CATGQGGSVIYGYTF.

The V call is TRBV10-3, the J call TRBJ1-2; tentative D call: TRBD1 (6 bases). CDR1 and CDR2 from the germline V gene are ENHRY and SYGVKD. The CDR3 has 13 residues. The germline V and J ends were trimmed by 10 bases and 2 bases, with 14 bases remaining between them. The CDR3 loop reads CATNPQGNYGYTF. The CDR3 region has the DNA TGTGCCACCAACCCCCAGGGGAACTATGGCTACACCTTC.

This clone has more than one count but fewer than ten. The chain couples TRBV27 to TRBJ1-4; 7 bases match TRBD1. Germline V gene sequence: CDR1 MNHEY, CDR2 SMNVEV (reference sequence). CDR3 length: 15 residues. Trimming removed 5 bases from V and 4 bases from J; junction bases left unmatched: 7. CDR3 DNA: TGTGCCAGCAGTCGGACCGGGACAGATAATGAAAAACTGTTTTTT. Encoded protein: CASSRTGTDNEKLFF.

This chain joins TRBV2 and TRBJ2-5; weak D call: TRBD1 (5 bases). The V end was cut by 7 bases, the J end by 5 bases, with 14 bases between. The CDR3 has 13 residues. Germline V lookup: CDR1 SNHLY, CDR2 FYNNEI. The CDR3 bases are TGTGCCAGCAAGCCGCAGGGTGGGGAGACCCAGTACTTC. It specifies CASKPQGGETQYF.

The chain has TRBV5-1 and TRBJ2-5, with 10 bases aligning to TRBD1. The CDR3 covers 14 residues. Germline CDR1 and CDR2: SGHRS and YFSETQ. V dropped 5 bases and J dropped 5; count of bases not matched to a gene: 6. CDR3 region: CASRLGQGGETQYF. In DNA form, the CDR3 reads TGCGCCAGCAGACTCGGACAGGGGGGCGAGACCCAGTACTTC.

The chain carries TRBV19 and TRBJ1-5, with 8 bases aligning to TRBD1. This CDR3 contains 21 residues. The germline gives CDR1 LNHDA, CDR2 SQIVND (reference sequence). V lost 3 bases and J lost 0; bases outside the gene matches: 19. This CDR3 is CASSMEGPGDRFYHSNQPQHF. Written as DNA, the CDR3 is TGTGCCAGTAGTATGGAGGGCCCAGGGGACAGGTTTTATCATAGCAATCAGCCCCAGCATTTT.

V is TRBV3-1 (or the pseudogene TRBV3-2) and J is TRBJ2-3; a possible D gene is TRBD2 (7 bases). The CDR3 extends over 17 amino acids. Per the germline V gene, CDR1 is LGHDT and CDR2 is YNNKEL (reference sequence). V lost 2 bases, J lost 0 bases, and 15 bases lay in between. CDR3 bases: TGTGCCAGCAGCCAAACTCTGGCGGGGGCTAGCACAGATACGCAGTATTTT. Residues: CASSQTLAGASTDTQYF.

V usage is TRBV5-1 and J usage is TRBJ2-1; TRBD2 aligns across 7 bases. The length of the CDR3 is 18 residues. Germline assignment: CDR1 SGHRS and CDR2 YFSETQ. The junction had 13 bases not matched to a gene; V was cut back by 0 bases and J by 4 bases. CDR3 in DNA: TGCGCCAGCAGCTTGGAGGCCCTTGTACGGGGGGAATACAATGAGCAGTTCTTC. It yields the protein CASSLEALVRGEYNEQFF.

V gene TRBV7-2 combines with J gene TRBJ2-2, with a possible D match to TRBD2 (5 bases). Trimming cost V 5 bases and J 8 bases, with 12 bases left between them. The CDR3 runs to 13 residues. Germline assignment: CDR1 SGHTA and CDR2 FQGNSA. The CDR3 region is CASSRTGRGELFF. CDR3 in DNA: TGTGCCAGCAGCAGGACTGGCAGGGGGGAGCTGTTTTTT.

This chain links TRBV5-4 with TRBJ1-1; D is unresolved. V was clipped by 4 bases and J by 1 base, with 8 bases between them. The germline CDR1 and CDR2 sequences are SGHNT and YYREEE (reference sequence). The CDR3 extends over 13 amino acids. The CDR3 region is CASSRSWNTEAFF. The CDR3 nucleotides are TGTGCCAGCAGCCGGTCTTGGAACACTGAAGCTTTCTTT.

The CDR3, as DNA: TGTGCCAGCAGCCAAGGGGGGACAGCTGAATACTATGGCTACACCTTC. Translated: CASSQGGTAEYYGYTF. V usage is TRBV3-1 (or the pseudogene TRBV3-2) and J usage is TRBJ1-2; TRBD1 aligns across 7 bases. CDR1 is LGHDT and CDR2 is YNNKEL in the germline V gene (reference sequence). The length of the CDR3 is 16 residues. After removal of 1 base from V and 3 bases from J, the junction contained 8 bases not matched to a gene.

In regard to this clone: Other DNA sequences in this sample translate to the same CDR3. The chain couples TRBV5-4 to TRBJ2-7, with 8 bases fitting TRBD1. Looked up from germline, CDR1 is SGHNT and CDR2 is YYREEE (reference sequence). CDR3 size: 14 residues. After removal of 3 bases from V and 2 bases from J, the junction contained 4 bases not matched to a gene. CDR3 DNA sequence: TGTGCCAGCAGCTCCGGACAGGGAACCTACGAGCAGTACTTC. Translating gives CASSSGQGTYEQYF.

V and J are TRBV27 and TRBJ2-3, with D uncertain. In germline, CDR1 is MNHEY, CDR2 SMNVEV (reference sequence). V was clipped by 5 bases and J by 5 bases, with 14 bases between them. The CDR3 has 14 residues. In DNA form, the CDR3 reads TGTGCCAGCAGTACCGGGTCCTTTCTAGATACGCAGTATTTT. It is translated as CASSTGSFLDTQYF.

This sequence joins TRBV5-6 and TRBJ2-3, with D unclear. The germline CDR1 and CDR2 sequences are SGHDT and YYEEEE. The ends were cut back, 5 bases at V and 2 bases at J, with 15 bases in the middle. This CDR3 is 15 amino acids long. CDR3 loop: CASRRLSSVTDTQYF. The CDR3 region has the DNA TGTGCCAGCAGGCGGCTCTCTTCCGTCACAGATACGCAGTATTTT.

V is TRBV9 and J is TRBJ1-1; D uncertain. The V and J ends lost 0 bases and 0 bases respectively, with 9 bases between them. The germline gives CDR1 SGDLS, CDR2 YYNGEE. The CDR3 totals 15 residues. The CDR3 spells CASSVGAGMNTEAFF. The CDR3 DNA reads TGTGCCAGCAGCGTAGGGGCCGGTATGAACACTGAAGCTTTCTTT.

The CDR3 protein is CASSLTGGVYEQYF. The CDR3 DNA is TGCGCCAGCAGCTTGACAGGGGGCGTCTACGAGCAGTACTTC. The chain carries TRBV5-1 and TRBJ2-7, with TRBD1 matching 9 bases. Germline loops: CDR1 SGHRS, CDR2 YFSETQ. The CDR3 is 14 residues long. The V gene end was trimmed by 1 base and the J gene end by 3 bases; junction bases not matched to a gene: 2.

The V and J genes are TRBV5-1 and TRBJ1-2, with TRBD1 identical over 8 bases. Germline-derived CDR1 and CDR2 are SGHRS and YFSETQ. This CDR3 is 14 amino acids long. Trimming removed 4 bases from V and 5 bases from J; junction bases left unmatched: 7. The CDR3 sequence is CASSQDREAYGYTF. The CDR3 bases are TGCGCCAGCAGCCAGGACAGGGAGGCGTATGGCTACACCTTC.